The rows below give T cell receptor beta chains drawn from one sample of a study of cytomegalovirus exposure and HLA in healthy donors. This table comes from immunoSEQ multiplex PCR, and its TCRdb copy is limited to in-frame clones, with some not included. The table lists over 120,000 clones, 80% to 90% of them singletons, with over 9% in the top ten. Material: PBMCs. These receptors were obtained from a woman between 18 and 29 years old in good health and CMV-seropositive. Each CDR3 is given with its conserved first and last residue. A D gene is named only where the DNA matches it firmly. A clone size is listed for some rows: how often the clone was seen (once, few, many), or a class if it is expanded.

NA | NA | TRBJ1-1 | TRBV2 | CASSGHRNTEAFF | TGTGCCAGCAGTGGTCACAGGAACACTGAAGCTTTCTTT
NA | NA | TRBJ1-4 | TRBV18 | CASSPASFDEKLFF | TGTGCCAGCTCACCGGCCTCGTTTGATGAAAAACTGTTTTTT
NA | NA | TRBJ1-5 | TRBV5-6 | CASSFAQGYNQPQHF | TGTGCCAGCAGCTTTGCGCAGGGCTACAATCAGCCCCAGCATTTT
once | NA | TRBJ1-1 | TRBV19 | CASSPGLPEAFF | TGTGCCAGTAGTCCCGGTCTCCCTGAAGCTTTCTTT
NA | NA | TRBJ2-7 | TRBV7-8 | CASSLPAGVREQYF | TGTGCCAGCAGCTTACCGGCAGGGGTTCGGGAGCAGTACTTC
NA | TRBD2 | TRBJ2-7 | TRBV7-6 | CASSLAGLAGAYEQYF | TGTGCCAGCAGCTTAGCGGGACTAGCGGGGGCCTACGAGCAGTACTTC
NA | NA | TRBJ1-1 | TRBV10-1 | CASSGQMNTEAFF | TGCGCCAGCAGCGGACAAATGAACACTGAAGCTTTCTTT
NA | NA | TRBJ1-1 | TRBV27 | CASSLGGREAFF | TGTGCCAGCAGTTTAGGGGGCCGGGAAGCTTTCTTT
NA | TRBD1 | TRBJ1-2 | TRBV27 | CASSLRGRGQGGYTF | TGTGCCAGCAGTTTAAGGGGCAGGGGGCAGGGTGGCTACACCTTC
NA | TRBD2 | TRBJ2-2 | TRBV28 | CASSLCPLAGVSNTGELFF | TGTGCCAGCAGTTTATGCCCCCTAGCGGGGGTTTCGAACACCGGGGAGCTGTTTTTT
NA | TRBD1 | TRBJ2-7 | TRBV7-8 | CASSPGATGVYEQYF | TGTGCCAGCAGCCCAGGAGCGACAGGGGTCTACGAGCAGTACTTC
NA | NA | TRBJ1-2 | TRBV5-5 | CASSWDTGYGYTF | TGTGCCAGCAGCTGGGACACGGGATATGGCTACACCTTC
once | NA | TRBJ1-2 | TRBV5-1 | CASSPRAAGGYTF | TGCGCCAGCAGCCCCAGGGCAGCGGGTGGCTACACCTTC
NA | TRBD1 | TRBJ2-7 | TRBV19 | CASSEQGAYYEQYF | TGTGCCAGTAGTGAACAGGGGGCCTACTACGAGCAGTACTTC
NA | NA | TRBJ2-2 | TRBV5-1 | CASSLLQGEAGELFF | TGCGCCAGCAGCTTGTTGCAGGGGGAGGCCGGGGAGCTGTTTTTT
NA | NA | TRBJ2-3 | TRBV9 | CASGGGPDTQYF | TGTGCCAGCGGGGGAGGCCCAGATACGCAGTATTTT
NA | NA | TRBJ2-7 | TRBV7-8 | CASSKGGLQYF | TGTGCCAGCAGCAAAGGCGGGTTGCAGTACTTC
NA | NA | TRBJ1-1 | TRBV10-3 | CAISESIQGNTEAFF | TGTGCCATCAGTGAGTCGATACAGGGGAACACTGAAGCTTTCTTT
NA | NA | TRBJ1-3 | TRBV2 | CASRAQGRGNTIYF | TGTGCCAGCAGAGCACAGGGTCGTGGAAACACCATATATTTT
NA | TRBD2 | TRBJ2-7 | TRBV7-2 | CASSLGPTSGGFSYEQYF | TGTGCCAGCAGCTTAGGGCCCACTAGCGGGGGGTTCTCCTACGAGCAGTACTTC
NA | NA | TRBJ1-1 | TRBV27 | CASSWGGGEAFF | TGTGCCAGCAGTTGGGGAGGGGGTGAAGCTTTCTTT
few | NA | TRBJ2-7 | TRBV29-1 | CSVEGEVGLEQYF | TGCAGCGTTGAAGGGGAGGTCGGGCTCGAGCAGTACTTC
few | NA | TRBJ1-1 | TRBV19 | CASSIGGVNTEAFF | TGTGCCAGTAGTATTGGAGGGGTCAACACTGAAGCTTTCTTT
NA | TRBD2 | TRBJ2-5 | TRBV9 | CASSGSGTSGGEPQETQYF | TGTGCCAGCAGCGGTTCCGGGACTAGCGGGGGCGAACCACAAGAGACCCAGTACTTC
NA | TRBD1 | TRBJ1-6 | TRBV6-4 | CASSPGTGVNSPLHF | TGTGCCAGCAGTCCCGGGACAGGAGTGAATTCACCCCTCCACTTT
NA | TRBD1 | TRBJ1-6 | TRBV27 | CASSRRVRDRAIPAYNSPLHF | TGTGCCAGCAGTCGCCGTGTTCGGGACAGGGCTATTCCAGCCTATAATTCACCCCTCCACTTT
NA | TRBD1 | TRBJ1-5 | TRBV28 | CASTMTGGQPQHF | TGTGCCAGCACCATGACAGGGGGCCAGCCCCAGCATTTT
NA | NA | TRBJ2-7 | TRBV5-1 | CASSLGTRVYEQYF | TGCGCCAGCAGCCTCGGGACAAGAGTCTACGAGCAGTACTTC
NA | TRBD1 | TRBJ1-1 | TRBV2 | CASGDSNTEAFF | TGTGCCAGCGGGGACAGCAACACTGAAGCTTTCTTT
NA | NA | TRBJ2-7 | TRBV6-5 | CASSPQGPYEQYF | TGTGCCAGCAGTCCGCAGGGGCCCTACGAGCAGTACTTC
few | NA | TRBJ1-6 | TRBV28 | CASRGLYNSPLHF | TGTGCCAGTCGGGGACTTTATAATTCACCCCTCCACTTT
NA | TRBD2 | TRBJ2-2 | TRBV2 | CASTPWPGGRGELFF | TGTGCCAGCACACCCTGGCCGGGGGGGAGAGGGGAGCTGTTTTTT
NA | NA | TRBJ2-5 | TRBV7-6 | CASSLAHEETQYF | TGTGCCAGCAGCTTAGCGCACGAGGAGACCCAGTACTTC
NA | TRBD1 | TRBJ2-2 | TRBV27 | CASSRRQGGNTGELFF | TGTGCCAGCAGCCGGAGACAGGGGGGGAACACCGGGGAGCTGTTTTTT
NA | TRBD1 | TRBJ1-1 | TRBV7-9 | CASSSQTGGLAFF | TGTGCCAGCAGCTCTCAAACAGGGGGGCTTGCTTTCTTT
NA | TRBD2 | TRBJ2-3 | TRBV5-8 | CASSLTSGITDTQYF | TGTGCCAGCAGCTTGACTAGCGGGATCACAGATACGCAGTATTTT
few | TRBD1 | TRBJ1-2 | TRBV18 | CASSPGQRYGYTF | TGTGCCAGCTCACCGGGACAGCGTTATGGCTACACCTTC
NA | NA | TRBJ1-4 | TRBV2 | CASRVWTDTAWSEKLFF | TGTGCCAGCCGCGTCTGGACAGATACTGCCTGGAGTGAAAAACTGTTTTTT
NA | TRBD2 | TRBJ2-7 | TRBV11-2 | CASSPVRRARGSSYEQYF | TGTGCCAGCAGCCCTGTGCGGAGGGCTCGCGGGAGCTCCTACGAGCAGTACTTC
NA | NA | TRBJ1-4 | TRBV28 | CASSSVDRAEEKLFF | TGTGCCAGCAGTTCTGTGGACAGAGCTGAGGAAAAACTGTTTTTT
NA | TRBD1 | TRBJ1-6 | TRBV5-1 | CASSLRGQDSPLHF | TGCGCCAGCAGCTTGAGGGGGCAAGATTCACCCCTCCACTTT
NA | NA | TRBJ1-1 | TRBV9 | CASSTVAGDTEAFF | TGTGCCAGCAGCACCGTAGCGGGGGACACTGAAGCTTTCTTT
NA | TRBD1 | TRBJ2-7 | TRBV7-9 | CASSSRDRGIQYF | TGTGCCAGCAGCTCCCGGGACAGGGGGATTCAGTACTTC